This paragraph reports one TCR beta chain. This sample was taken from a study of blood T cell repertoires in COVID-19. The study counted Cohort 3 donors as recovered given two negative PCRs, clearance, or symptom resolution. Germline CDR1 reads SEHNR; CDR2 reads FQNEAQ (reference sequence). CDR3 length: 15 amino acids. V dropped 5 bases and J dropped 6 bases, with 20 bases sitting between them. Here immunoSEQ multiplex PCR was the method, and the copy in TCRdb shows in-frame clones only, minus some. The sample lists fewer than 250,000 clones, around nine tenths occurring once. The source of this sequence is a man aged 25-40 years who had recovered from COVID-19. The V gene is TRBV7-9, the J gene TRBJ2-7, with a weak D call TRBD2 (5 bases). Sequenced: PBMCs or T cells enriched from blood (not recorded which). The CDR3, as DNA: TGTGCCAGCAGCCTAGAATGGAGGAAATCTGTCGAGCAGTACTTC. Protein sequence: CASSLEWRKSVEQYF.